This TCR beta chain appears in the sequencing data of a study of response to subunit inactivated influenza vaccine. V lost 0 bases to trimming and J lost 3 bases; unmatched junction nucleotides: 5. Germline V CDR1 and CDR2: SGHRS, YFSETQ. The CDR3 length is 15 residues. TCRdb re-called the RT-PCR reads with MiXCR, one entry per CDR3 protein. The sample consists of just under 550,000 distinct CDR3 sequences, 20% to 25% of them appearing once. This clonotype has ten or more counts. These same data were also listed under a study on T cells expressing NK-cell markers. That source adds: TCR beta cDNA was made by 5'RACE template switching with UMIs. NKG2C+ dominant clonotypes from 5 to 7 donors made up about 1.0-7.5% of CD8+ T cells.

The chain carries TRBV5-1 and TRBJ2-5; 7 nucleotides agree with TRBD2. The receptor's source is a man aged 50-60 years who received an inactivated influenza vaccine. The sample here was CD4+ T cells sorted from PBMCs, taken about 11 days after vaccination. CDR3 amino acids: CASSLGSSGEETQYF. CDR3 DNA: TGCGCCAGCAGCTTGGGGTCTAGCGGTGAAGAGACCCAGTACTTC.